This T cell receptor beta chain emerged from a study of cytomegalovirus exposure and HLA in healthy donors. Findings of the study overall: It was 150 to 200 TCR beta chains that were listed as cytomegalovirus-associated.

PCR employed 60 Vbeta and 13 Jbeta primers. Produced via immunoSEQ multiplex PCR; TCRdb's table is partial and in-frame only. The sample has 150,000 to 250,000 clones, around 77% seen once. This clone is a singleton in its sample. Its antigen is unknown. Germline V gene sequence: CDR1 MGHDK, CDR2 SYGVNS. The CDR3 length is 18 residues. The junction had 10 bases not matched to a gene; V was cut back by 4 bases and J by 0 bases. This clonotype was sampled from a man aged 25 to 45 in good health and CMV-seronegative. This chain connects TRBV25-1 to TRBJ2-7, with 12 bases identical to TRBD2. Material: PBMCs. CDR3 loop: CASSVASGRATSSYEQYF. The CDR3 DNA sequence: TGTGCCAGCAGTGTCGCTAGCGGGAGGGCCACGAGCTCCTACGAGCAGTACTTC.